The present TCR beta chain was sequenced within a study of cytotoxic CD8 clonotypes in ibrutinib-treated CLL. Study summary: The patients, roughly twelve relapsed/refractory and more than 14 treatment-naive, included 17 who were IGHV unmutated.

A word on this clone: Its specificity is not known.

TCRdb's copy holds only in-frame clones and misses some; the assay was immunoSEQ multiplex PCR. The sample consists of roughly 220,000 clones, just over 70% of them appearing once. Study conclusions and caveats: Clonality measured at baseline exceeded age-matched healthy donors, tracking circulating CD8+ T-cell counts. Clonality increased with ibrutinib response but returned toward baseline at progression.

The ends were cut back, 10 bases at V and 3 bases at J, with 14 bases in the middle. The CDR3 is 13 amino acids. Germline CDR1 MNHEY, CDR2 SMNVEV (reference sequence). The sample was PBMCs, taken after 12 months of ibrutinib treatment. This rearrangement joins TRBV27 to TRBJ2-3; D possibly corresponds to TRBD1 (6 bases). This sequence originates from a human donor with chronic lymphocytic leukemia. The CDR3 nucleotides read TGTGCCACCCGACGGCAGGGGACAGATACGCAGTATTTT. Its protein is CATRRQGTDTQYF.